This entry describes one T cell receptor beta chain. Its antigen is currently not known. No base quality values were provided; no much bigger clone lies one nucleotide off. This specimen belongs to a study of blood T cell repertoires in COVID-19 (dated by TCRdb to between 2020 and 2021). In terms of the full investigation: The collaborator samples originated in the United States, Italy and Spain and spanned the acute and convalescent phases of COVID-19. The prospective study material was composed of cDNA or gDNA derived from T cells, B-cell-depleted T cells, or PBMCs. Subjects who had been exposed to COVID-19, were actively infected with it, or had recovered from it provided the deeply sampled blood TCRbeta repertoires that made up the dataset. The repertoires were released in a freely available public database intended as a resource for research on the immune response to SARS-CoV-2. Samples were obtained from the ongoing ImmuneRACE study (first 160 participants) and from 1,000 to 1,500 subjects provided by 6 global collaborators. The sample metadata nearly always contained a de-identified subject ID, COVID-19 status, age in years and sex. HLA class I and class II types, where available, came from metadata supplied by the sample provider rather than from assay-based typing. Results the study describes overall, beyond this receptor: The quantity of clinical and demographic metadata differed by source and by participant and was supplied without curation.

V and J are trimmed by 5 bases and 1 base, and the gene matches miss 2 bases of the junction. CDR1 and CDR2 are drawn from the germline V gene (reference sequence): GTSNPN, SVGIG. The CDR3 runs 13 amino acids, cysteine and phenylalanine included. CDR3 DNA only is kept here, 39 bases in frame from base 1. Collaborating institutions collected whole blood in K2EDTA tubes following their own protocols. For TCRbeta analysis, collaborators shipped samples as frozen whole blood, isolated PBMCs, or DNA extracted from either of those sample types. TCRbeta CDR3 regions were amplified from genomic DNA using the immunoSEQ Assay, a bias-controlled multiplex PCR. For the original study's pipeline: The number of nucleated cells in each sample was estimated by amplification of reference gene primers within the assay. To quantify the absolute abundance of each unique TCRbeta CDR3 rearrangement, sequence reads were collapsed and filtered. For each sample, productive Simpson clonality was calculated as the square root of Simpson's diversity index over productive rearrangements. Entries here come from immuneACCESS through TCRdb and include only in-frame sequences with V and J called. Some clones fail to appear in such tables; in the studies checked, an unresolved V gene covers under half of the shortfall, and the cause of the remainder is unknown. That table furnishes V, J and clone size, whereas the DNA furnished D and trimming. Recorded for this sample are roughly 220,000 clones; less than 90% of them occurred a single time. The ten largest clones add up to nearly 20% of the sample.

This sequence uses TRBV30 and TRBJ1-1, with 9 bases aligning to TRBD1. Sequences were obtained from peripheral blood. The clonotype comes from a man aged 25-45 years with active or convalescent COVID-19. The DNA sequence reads TGTGCCTGGGAGGGACAGGGGAACACTGAAGCTTTCTTT. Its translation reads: CAWEGQGNTEAFF.